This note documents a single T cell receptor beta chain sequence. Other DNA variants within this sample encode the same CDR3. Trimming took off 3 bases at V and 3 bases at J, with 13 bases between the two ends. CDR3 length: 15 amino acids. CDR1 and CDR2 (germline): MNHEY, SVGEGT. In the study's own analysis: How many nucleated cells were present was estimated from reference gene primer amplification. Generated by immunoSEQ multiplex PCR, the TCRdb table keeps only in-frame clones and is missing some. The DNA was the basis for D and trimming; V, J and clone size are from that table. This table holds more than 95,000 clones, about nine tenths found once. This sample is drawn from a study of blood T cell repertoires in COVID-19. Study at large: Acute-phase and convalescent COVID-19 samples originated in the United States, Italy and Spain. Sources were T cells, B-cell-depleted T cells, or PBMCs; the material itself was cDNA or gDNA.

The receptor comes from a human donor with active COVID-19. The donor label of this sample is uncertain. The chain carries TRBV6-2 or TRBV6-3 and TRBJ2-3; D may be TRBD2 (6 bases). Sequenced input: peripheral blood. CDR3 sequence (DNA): TGTGCCAGCAGTTATTTGACTAGGAGGACAGATACGCAGTATTTT. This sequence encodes CASSYLTRRTDTQYF.